This T cell receptor (beta chain) was found in a study of cytomegalovirus exposure and HLA in healthy donors. The PCR made use of 60 Vbeta and 13 Jbeta primers. The protocol was immunoSEQ multiplex PCR, while the TCRdb copy is restricted to in-frame clones and leaves out a portion. The sample lists 150,000 to 250,000 clones; approximately 78% were seen once. Study-wide results and limits: Among the sequence variants, a highly shared cluster was likely an artifact of sequencing. Some V segments could not be told apart, so they were left out, TRBV6-2 and TRBV6-3 among them. In an earlier analysis, productive rearrangement rates for most beta V segments clustered near 87% or 30%. It was reported that the classifier diagnosed cytomegalovirus status with high specificity and sensitivity in both the original and validation cohorts.

A word on this clone: Its antigen is not known.

The V gene's germline CDR1 is KGHSH and CDR2 LQKENI. V gave up 0 bases and J gave up 6 bases; unmatched junction bases: 10. The length of the CDR3 is 16 residues. Source material: PBMCs. This chain links TRBV18 with TRBJ2-7, with 8 bases matching TRBD2. The sequence derives from a woman in her forties or fifties in good health and CMV-seropositive. Written as DNA, the CDR3 is TGTGCCAGCTCACCACCGAGCGGGAGTGTTTTTGTCGAGCAGTACTTC. Translating gives CASSPPSGSVFVEQYF.